The present TCR beta chain was sequenced within a study of vaccination effects on CD4 cells after COVID-19. At the level of the study: Following the second dose by a median of 72 days, the post-vaccine samples were obtained. Study-level points and caveats: There was only 1 of 255 vaccine-induced clones in healthy vaccinees that cross-reacted with common cold coronaviruses. Pronounced clonal contraction occurred in clones induced by infection and by vaccine late after vaccination.

Libraries were prepared by immunoSEQ multiplex PCR; TCRdb keeps only in-frame clonotypes and omits some of them. This table holds roughly 71,000 clones, less than 80% found once. A remark on this clone: What it binds is not known.

In the ViraFEST assay, antigen-specific CD4+ clonotypes were identified by expansion after peptide-pool stimulation. Subsequent to a culture period of 10 to 11 days, CD4+ T cells were isolated. Participants completed two doses of the BNT162b2 or mRNA-1273 vaccine. Each vaccine recipient was nucleocapsid antibody negative and had no prior SARS-CoV-2 infection. The receptor was derived from a human donor who received a COVID-19 vaccine. Sequencing used CD4+ T cells from PBMCs cultured with HCoV-OC43 spike peptides, obtained after COVID-19 vaccination. The sample's subset: HCoV-OC43 spike overlapping peptide pool stimulation.

The CDR3 bases are TGTGCCAGCAGCCTAGACAGCTCCTATAATTCACCCCTCCACTTT. This translates into CASSLDSSYNSPLHF. The chain is built from TRBV5-5 and TRBJ1-6; possible D gene TRBD1, 5 bases. The CDR3 sequence is 15 residues long. Germline CDR1 is SGHKS and CDR2 is YYEKEE (reference sequence). Trimming stripped 4 bases from V and 0 bases from J, with 8 bases between.